The clone carrying this T cell receptor (beta chain) was picked up a small number of times. This sample stems from a study of cytomegalovirus exposure and HLA in healthy donors. The length of the CDR3 is 14 residues. The V end lost 8 bases, the J end lost 5 bases, and 19 bases lay between the germline ends. CDR1 and CDR2 (germline): MDHEN, SYDVKM. PCR employed 60 Vbeta and 13 Jbeta primers. Libraries were prepared by immunoSEQ multiplex PCR; TCRdb keeps only in-frame clonotypes and omits some of them. The sample shows fewer than 250,000 clones, roughly 75% of them seen only once. The receptor was isolated from a man aged 25-45 years in good health and CMV-seropositive. Material for sequencing was PBMCs. The chain employs TRBV28 and TRBJ2-7; weak D call: TRBD1 (5 bases). As DNA, the CDR3 is TGTGCCAGCGGAATTAGGGGCAGAACGGACGAGCAGTACTTC. Amino acids: CASGIRGRTDEQYF.